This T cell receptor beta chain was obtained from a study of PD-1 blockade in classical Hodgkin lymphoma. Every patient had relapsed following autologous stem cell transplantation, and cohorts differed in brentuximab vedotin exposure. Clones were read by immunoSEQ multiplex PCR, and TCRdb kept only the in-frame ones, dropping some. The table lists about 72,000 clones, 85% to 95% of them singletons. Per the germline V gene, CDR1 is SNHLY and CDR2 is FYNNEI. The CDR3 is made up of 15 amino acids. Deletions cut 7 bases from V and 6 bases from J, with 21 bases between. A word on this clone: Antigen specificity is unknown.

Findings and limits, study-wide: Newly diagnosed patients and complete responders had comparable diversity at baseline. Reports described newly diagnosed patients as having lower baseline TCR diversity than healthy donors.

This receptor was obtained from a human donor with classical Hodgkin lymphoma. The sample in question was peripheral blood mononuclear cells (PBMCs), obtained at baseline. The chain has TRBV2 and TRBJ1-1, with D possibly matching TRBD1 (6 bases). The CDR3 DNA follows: TGTGCCAGCAAAGACCTGGAGACAGGAACCGCTGAAGCTTTCTTT. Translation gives CASKDLETGTAEAFF. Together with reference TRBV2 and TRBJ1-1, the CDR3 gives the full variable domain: EPEVTQTPSHQVTQMGQEVILRCVPISNHLYFYWYRQILGQKVEFLVSFYNNEISEKSEIFDDQFSVERPDGSNFTLKIRSTKLEDSAMYFCASKDLETGTAEAFFGQGTRLTVV.